These T cell receptor beta chains were read from a single sample in a study of memory CD4+ T cells and cytomegalovirus serostatus. Here immunoSEQ multiplex PCR was the method, and the copy in TCRdb shows in-frame clones only, minus some. The sample includes under 75,000 clones, around 81% of them seen just once. The sequenced sample consisted of memory CD4+ T cells from blood. These TCRs come from an adult in good health and CMV-seronegative. Some clones in this sample may be carry-over from other donors' samples. CDR3s leave out the opening cysteine and the closing phenylalanine or tryptophan. Fields, in order: CDR3 protein, V gene, J gene.

CDR3aa: ASSLGTAGVYGYT; v_gene: TRBV11-2; j_gene: TRBJ1-2
CDR3aa: ASIAPGGGGYEQY; v_gene: TRBV6-1; j_gene: TRBJ2-7
CDR3aa: ASSLLSITGGNSPLH; v_gene: TRBV5-1; j_gene: TRBJ1-6
CDR3aa: ASSLLPGGADQPQH; v_gene: TRBV11-2; j_gene: TRBJ1-5
CDR3aa: ASSFPGLERTQY; v_gene: TRBV5-4; j_gene: TRBJ2-3
CDR3aa: ASSSTPGSSYNEQF; v_gene: TRBV5-1; j_gene: TRBJ2-1
CDR3aa: ASSPPGAPFYEQY; v_gene: TRBV18; j_gene: TRBJ2-7
CDR3aa: ASSQDSYTEAF; v_gene: TRBV4-1; j_gene: TRBJ1-1
CDR3aa: ASRSSQETQY; v_gene: TRBV6-4; j_gene: TRBJ2-5
CDR3aa: ASSITGLDEQY; v_gene: TRBV19; j_gene: TRBJ2-7
CDR3aa: ATSSTQGYQETQY; v_gene: TRBV15; j_gene: TRBJ2-5
CDR3aa: ASSSPYGGQGDHEQY; v_gene: TRBV5-5; j_gene: TRBJ2-7
CDR3aa: ASSYMASTDTQY; v_gene: TRBV6-5; j_gene: TRBJ2-3
CDR3aa: ASRYSSSTDTQY; v_gene: TRBV2; j_gene: TRBJ2-3
CDR3aa: ASSWRTGRAF; v_gene: TRBV5-8; j_gene: TRBJ1-1
CDR3aa: ASRTDTSYNSPLH; v_gene: TRBV2; j_gene: TRBJ1-6
CDR3aa: ASSYPKGTGGEKLF; v_gene: TRBV6-6; j_gene: TRBJ1-4